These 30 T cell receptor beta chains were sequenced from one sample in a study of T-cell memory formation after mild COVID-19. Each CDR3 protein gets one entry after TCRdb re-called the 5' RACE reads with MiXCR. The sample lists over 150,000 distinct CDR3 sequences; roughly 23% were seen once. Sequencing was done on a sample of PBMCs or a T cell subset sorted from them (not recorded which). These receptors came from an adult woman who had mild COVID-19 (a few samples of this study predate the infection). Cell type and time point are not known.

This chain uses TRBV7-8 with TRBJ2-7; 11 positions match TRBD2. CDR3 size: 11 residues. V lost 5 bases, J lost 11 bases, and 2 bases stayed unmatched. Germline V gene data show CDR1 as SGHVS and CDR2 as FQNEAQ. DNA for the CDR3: TGTGCCAGCAGCCCGGGACTAGCGGAGTACTTC. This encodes CASSPGLAEYF.

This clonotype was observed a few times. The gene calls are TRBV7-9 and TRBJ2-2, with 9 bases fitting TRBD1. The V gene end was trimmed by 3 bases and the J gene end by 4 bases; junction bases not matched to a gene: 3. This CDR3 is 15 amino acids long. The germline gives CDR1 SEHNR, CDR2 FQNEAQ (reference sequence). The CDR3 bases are TGTGCCAGCAGCTTTTTGGACAGGGGCACCGGGGAGCTGTTTTTT. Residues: CASSFLDRGTGELFF.

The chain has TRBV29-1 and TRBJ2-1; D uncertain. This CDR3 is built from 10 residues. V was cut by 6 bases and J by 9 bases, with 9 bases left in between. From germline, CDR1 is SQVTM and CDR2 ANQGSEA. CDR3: CSVTTVEQFF. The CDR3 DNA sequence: TGCAGCGTCACTACGGTTGAGCAGTTCTTC.

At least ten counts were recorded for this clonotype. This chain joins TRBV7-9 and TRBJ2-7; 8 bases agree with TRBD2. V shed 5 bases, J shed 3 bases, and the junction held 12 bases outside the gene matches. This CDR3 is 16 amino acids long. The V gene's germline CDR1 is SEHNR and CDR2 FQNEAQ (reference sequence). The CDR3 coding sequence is TGTGCCAGCAGCGCTGTTTCGGGAGGGCGGAACTACGAGCAGTACTTC. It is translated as CASSAVSGGRNYEQYF.

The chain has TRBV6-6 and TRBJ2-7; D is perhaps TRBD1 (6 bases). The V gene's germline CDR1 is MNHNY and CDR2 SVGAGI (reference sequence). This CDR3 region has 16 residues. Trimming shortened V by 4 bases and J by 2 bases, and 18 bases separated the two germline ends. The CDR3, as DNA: TGTGCCAGCAGTTCCGCCATGACAGGAGCCCCCTACGAGCAGTACTTC. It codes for CASSSAMTGAPYEQYF.

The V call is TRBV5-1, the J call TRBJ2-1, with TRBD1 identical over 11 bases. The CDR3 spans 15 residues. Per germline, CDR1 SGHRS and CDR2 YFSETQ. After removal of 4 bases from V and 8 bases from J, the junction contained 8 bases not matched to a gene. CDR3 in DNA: TGCGCCAGCAGCATCGGACAGGGGGCGGCTGATGAGCAGTTCTTC. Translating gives CASSIGQGAADEQFF.

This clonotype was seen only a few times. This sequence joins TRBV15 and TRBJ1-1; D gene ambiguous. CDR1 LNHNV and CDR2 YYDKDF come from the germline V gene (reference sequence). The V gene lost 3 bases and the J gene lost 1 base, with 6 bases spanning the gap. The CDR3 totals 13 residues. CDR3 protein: CATSSSGNTEAFF. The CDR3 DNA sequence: TGTGCCACCAGCAGTTCAGGGAACACTGAAGCTTTCTTT.

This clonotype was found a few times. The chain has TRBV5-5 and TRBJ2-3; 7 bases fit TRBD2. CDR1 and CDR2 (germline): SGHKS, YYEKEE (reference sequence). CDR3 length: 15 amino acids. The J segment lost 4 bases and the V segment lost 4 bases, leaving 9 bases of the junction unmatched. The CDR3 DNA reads TGTGCCAGCAGCCAACGGGGGGTTGGGGCAGATACGCAGTATTTT. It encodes CASSQRGVGADTQYF.

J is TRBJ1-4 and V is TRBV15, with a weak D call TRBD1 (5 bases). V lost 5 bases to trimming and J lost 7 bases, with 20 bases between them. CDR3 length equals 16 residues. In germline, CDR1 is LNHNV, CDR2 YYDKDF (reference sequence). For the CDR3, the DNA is TGTGCCACCAGCCGACGGGGCCAAGGCCATTTTGAAAAACTGTTTTTT. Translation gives CATSRRGQGHFEKLFF.

Written as DNA, the CDR3 is TGTGCCAGCAGCTTGGATCCCGGGACAGTCGACTCTGGGGCCAACGTCCTGACTTTC. It specifies CASSLDPGTVDSGANVLTF. The genes are TRBV5-8 and TRBJ2-6; 7 nucleotides align to TRBD1. This CDR3 region has 19 residues. Germline V lookup: CDR1 SGHTS, CDR2 YDEGEE. V lost 0 bases, J lost 0 bases, and 9 bases stayed unmatched.

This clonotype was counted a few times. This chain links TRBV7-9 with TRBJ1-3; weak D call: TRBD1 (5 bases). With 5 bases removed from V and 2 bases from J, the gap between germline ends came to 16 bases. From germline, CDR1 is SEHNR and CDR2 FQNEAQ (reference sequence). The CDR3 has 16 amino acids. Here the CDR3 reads CASSTPRVSAGNTIYF. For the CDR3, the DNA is TGTGCCAGCAGCACCCCCAGGGTCTCGGCTGGAAACACCATATATTTT.

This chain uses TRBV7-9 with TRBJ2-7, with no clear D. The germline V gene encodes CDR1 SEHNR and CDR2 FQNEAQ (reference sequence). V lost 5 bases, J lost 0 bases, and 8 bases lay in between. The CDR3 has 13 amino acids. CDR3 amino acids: CASSPQSSYEQYF. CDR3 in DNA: TGTGCCAGCAGCCCACAGAGCTCCTACGAGCAGTACTTC.

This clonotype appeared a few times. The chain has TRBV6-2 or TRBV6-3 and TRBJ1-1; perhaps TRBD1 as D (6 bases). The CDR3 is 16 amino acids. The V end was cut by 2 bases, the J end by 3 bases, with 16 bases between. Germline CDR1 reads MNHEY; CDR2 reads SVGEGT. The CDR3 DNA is TGTGCCAGCAGTTACGGACAGTTGCTTTTACACACTGAAGCTTTCTTT. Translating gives CASSYGQLLLHTEAFF.

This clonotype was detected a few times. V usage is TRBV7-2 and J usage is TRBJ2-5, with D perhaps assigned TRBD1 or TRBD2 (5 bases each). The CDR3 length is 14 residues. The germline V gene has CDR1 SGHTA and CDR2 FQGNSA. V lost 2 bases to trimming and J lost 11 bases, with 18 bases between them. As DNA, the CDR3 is TGTGCCAGCAGCTTAACCGGGACCATAGCTTCTCAGTACTTC. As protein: CASSLTGTIASQYF.

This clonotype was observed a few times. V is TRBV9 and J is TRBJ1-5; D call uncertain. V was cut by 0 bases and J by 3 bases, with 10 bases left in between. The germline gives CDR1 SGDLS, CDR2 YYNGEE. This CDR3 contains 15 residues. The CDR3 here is CASSVEGRLNQPQHF. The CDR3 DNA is TGTGCCAGCAGCGTAGAGGGCAGGCTCAATCAGCCCCAGCATTTT.

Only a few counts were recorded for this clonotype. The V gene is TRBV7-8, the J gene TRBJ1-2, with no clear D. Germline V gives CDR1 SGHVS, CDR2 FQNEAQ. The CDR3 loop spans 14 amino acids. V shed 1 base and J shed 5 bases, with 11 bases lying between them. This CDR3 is CASSLEHGAYGYTF. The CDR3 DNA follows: TGTGCCAGCAGCTTAGAACACGGAGCATATGGCTACACCTTC.

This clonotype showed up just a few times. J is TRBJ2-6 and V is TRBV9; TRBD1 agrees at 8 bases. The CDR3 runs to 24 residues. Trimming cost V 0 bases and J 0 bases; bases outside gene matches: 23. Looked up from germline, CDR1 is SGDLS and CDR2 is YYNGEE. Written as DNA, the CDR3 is TGTGCCAGCAGCGTAGACCTTCAGGGGACAGGCCCCGGAGGTGGGCTCTCTGGGGCCAACGTCCTGACTTTC. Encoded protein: CASSVDLQGTGPGGGLSGANVLTF.

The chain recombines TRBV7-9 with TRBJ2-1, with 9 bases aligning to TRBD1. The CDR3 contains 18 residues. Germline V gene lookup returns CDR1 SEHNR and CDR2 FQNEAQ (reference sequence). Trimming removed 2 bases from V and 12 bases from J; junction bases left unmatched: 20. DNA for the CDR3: TGTGCCAGCAGCTTACTCACCTTGAAGACAGGGGGATACACCGGGCAGTTCTTC. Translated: CASSLLTLKTGGYTGQFF. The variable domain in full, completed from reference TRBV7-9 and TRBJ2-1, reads DTGVSQNPRHKITKRGQNVTFRCDPISEHNRLYWYRQTLGQGPEFLTYFQNEAQLEKSRLLSDRFSAERPKGSFSTLEIQRTEQGDSAMYLCASSLLTLKTGGYTGQFFGPGTRLTVL.

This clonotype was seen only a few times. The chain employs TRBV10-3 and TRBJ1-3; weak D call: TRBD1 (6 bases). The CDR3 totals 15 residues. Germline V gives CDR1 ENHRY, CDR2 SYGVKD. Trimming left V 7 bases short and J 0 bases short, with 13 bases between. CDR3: CAITTSGDSGNTIYF. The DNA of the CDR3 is TGTGCCATCACTACCTCAGGGGACTCTGGAAACACCATATATTTT.

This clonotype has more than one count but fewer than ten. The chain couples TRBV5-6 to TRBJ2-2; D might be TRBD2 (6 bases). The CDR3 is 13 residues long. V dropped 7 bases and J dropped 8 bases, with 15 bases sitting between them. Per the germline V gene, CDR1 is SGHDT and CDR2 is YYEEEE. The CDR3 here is CASVWSSVGELFF. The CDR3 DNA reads TGTGCCAGCGTTTGGTCTAGCGTAGGGGAGCTGTTTTTT.

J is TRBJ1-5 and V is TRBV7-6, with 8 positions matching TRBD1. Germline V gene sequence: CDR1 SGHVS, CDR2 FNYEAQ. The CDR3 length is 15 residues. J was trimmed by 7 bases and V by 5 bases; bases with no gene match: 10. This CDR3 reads CASSPGTGGRQPQHF. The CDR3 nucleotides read TGTGCCAGCAGCCCCGGGACAGGAGGCAGGCAGCCCCAGCATTTT.

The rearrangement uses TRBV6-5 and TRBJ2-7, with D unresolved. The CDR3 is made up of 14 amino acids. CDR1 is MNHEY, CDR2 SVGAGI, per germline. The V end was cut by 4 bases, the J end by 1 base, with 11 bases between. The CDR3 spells CASSFREDSYEQYF. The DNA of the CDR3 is TGTGCCAGCAGTTTCAGAGAAGATTCCTACGAGCAGTACTTC.

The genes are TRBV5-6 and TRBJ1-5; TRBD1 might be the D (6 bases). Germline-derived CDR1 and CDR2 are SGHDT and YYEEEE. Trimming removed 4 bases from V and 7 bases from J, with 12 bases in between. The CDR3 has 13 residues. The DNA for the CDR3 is TGTGCCAGCAGCCTCACAGGGTTCCAGCCCCAGCATTTT. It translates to CASSLTGFQPQHF.

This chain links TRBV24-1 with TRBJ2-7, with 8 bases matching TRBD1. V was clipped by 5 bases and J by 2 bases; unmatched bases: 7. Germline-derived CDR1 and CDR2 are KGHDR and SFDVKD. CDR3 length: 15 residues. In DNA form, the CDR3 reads TGTGCCACCAGTGCCCCAGGGACAGGTACCTACGAGCAGTACTTC. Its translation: CATSAPGTGTYEQYF.

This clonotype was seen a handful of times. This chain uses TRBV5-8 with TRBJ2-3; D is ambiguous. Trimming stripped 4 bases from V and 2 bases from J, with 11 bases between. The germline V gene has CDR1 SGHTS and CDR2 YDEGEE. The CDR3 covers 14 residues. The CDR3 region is CASSRPTNTDTQYF. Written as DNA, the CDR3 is TGTGCCAGCAGCCGGCCTACCAACACAGATACGCAGTATTTT.

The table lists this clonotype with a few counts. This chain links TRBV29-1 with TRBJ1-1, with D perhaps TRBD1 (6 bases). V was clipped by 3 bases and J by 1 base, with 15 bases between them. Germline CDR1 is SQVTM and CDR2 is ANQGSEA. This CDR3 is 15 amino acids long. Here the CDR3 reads CSVDPGRGQNTEAFF. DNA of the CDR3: TGCAGCGTTGATCCCGGCCGGGGACAGAACACTGAAGCTTTCTTT.

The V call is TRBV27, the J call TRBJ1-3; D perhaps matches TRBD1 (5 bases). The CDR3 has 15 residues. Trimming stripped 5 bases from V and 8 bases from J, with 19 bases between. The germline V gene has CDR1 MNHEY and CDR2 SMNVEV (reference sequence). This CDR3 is CASSPQGPIDDTIYF. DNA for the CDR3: TGTGCCAGCAGTCCCCAGGGACCCATAGACGACACCATATATTTT.

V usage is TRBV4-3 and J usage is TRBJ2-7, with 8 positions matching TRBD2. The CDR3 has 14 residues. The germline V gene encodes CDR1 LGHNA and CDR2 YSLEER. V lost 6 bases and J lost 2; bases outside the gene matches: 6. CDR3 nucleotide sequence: TGCGCCAGCAGTGCCAGCGGGGGCCCCTACGAGCAGTACTTC. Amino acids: CASSASGGPYEQYF.

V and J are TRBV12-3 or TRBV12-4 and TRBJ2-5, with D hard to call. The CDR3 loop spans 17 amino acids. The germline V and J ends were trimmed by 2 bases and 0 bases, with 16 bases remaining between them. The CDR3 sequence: CASSLPSAGPYQETQYF. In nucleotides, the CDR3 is TGTGCCAGCAGTTTACCTTCGGCAGGACCCTACCAAGAGACCCAGTACTTC.

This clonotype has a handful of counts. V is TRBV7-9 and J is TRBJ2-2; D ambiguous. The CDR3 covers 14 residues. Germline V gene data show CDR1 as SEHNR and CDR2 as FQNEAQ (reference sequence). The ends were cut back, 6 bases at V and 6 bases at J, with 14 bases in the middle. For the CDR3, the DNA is TGTGCCAGCAGTCTTACCCCCAGGCCCGGGGAGCTGTTTTTT. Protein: CASSLTPRPGELFF. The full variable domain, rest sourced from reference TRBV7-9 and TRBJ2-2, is DTGVSQNPRHKITKRGQNVTFRCDPISEHNRLYWYRQTLGQGPEFLTYFQNEAQLEKSRLLSDRFSAERPKGSFSTLEIQRTEQGDSAMYLCASSLTPRPGELFFGEGSRLTVL.